Each of the 17 T cell receptor beta chains below was sequenced from the same sample in a study of metastatic and nonmetastatic thyroid tumors. Not a single patient had been given any form of treatment at any point before undergoing thyroid surgery. TCRdb re-processed the PCR reads through MiXCR. The top ten hold 8% to 10% of the sample, which has some 90,000 clones, 7.5% to 9% seen once. The sequenced material came from blood. The receptors originated from a female donor with papillary thyroid cancer or a benign thyroid nodule (not recorded which). Some clones in this sample may be carry-over from other donors' samples.

This clone showed up many times. The chain employs TRBV30 and TRBJ2-2; the D is unclear. The V and J ends lost 4 bases and 3 bases respectively, with 12 bases between them. Germline V gene lookup returns CDR1 GTSNPN and CDR2 SVGIG (reference sequence). The CDR3 spans 14 residues. The CDR3 nucleotides read TGTGCCTGGAAAAGGCCCCCGGACACCGGGGAGCTGTTTTTT. It encodes CAWKRPPDTGELFF.

This clone was observed at least ten times. This chain connects TRBV15 to TRBJ2-5; unclear D gene. Germline-derived CDR1 and CDR2 are LNHNV and YYDKDF (reference sequence). CDR3 length: 13 amino acids. V lost 1 base, J lost 1 base, and 4 bases lay in between. CDR3 amino acids: CATSRGVQETQYF. The DNA for the CDR3 is TGTGCCACCAGCAGAGGGGTCCAAGAGACCCAGTACTTC.

In this sample, this clone turned up many times. The chain links TRBV2 to TRBJ1-2; 8 positions agree with TRBD1. The CDR3 contains 13 residues. CDR1 and CDR2 from the germline V gene are SNHLY and FYNNEI. V was clipped by 5 bases and J by 6 bases; unmatched bases: 5. The CDR3 DNA reads TGTGCCAGCAGTCAGGACAGGGTGGATGGCTACACCTTC. It specifies CASSQDRVDGYTF.

This clone has ten or more counts. This chain connects TRBV4-1 to TRBJ1-4, with D possibly matching TRBD1 (5 bases). The CDR3 is made up of 16 amino acids. Per the germline V gene, CDR1 is MGHRA and CDR2 is YSYEKL. The V and J ends lost 1 base and 7 bases respectively, with 16 bases between them. CDR3 DNA: TGCGCCAGCAGCCAAGGAAGACCCGAGGGGCTTGAAAAACTGTTTTTT. The encoded protein is CASSQGRPEGLEKLFF.

Comments on this clone: It may be a read error: a sequence one base away is much more abundant. The V gene is TRBV10-3, the J gene TRBJ2-3; 8 bases line up with TRBD1. CDR3 length: 15 amino acids. CDR1 is ENHRY, CDR2 SYGVKD, per germline. V dropped 10 bases and J dropped 5; count of bases not matched to a gene: 14. In nucleotides, the CDR3 is TGTGCCACAGCGCTACAGGGGGGTCGGGAAGATACGCAGTATTTT. Amino acids: CATALQGGREDTQYF.

The rearrangement links TRBV19 to TRBJ1-1; the D gene is possibly TRBD1 (6 bases). CDR3 length equals 11 residues. The ends were cut back, 11 bases at V and 5 bases at J, with 12 bases in the middle. Germline V lookup: CDR1 LNHDA, CDR2 SQIVND (reference sequence). DNA of the CDR3: TGTGCCGTCTCGAGGGGGACTGAAGCTTTCTTT. It specifies CAVSRGTEAFF. The entire variable domain, with the rest obtained from reference TRBV19 and TRBJ1-1, is as follows: DGGITQSPKYLFRKEGQNVTLSCEQNLNHDAMYWYRQDPGQGLRLIYYSQIVNDFQKGDIAEGYSVSREKKESFPLTVTSAQKNPTAFYLCAVSRGTEAFFGQGTRLTVV.

The J gene is TRBJ1-2, the V gene TRBV5-1; 8 bases map to TRBD1. Germline assignment: CDR1 SGHRS and CDR2 YFSETQ. V dropped 0 bases and J dropped 4; count of bases not matched to a gene: 2. The CDR3 runs to 14 residues. The CDR3 region has the DNA TGCGCCAGCAGCTTGGGGACAGGGTCCTATGGCTACACCTTC. Translating it yields CASSLGTGSYGYTF.

Note on this clone: The final CDR3 position lacks the conserved phenylalanine or tryptophan, pointing to a likely read error. The chain links TRBV20-1 to TRBJ2-7, with 8 bases lining up with TRBD2. Losses at the gene ends were 1 base for V and 7 bases for J; bases not matched to a gene: 9. Germline CDR1 is DFQATT and CDR2 is SNEGSKA (reference sequence). This CDR3 has 14 residues. The CDR3 reads CSARGGLEGEEQYL. As DNA, the CDR3 is TGCAGTGCTAGAGGGGGACTAGAGGGGGAAGAGCAGTACCTC.

This clone was seen ten or more times. This chain connects TRBV29-1 to TRBJ1-1; no clear D. V was cut by 7 bases and J by 4 bases, with 13 bases left in between. Germline CDR1 SQVTM, CDR2 ANQGSEA. CDR3 length: 12 amino acids. The CDR3 nucleotides read TGCAGCGGCTTAGGGTTGCGCACTGAAGCTTTCTTT. Translated: CSGLGLRTEAFF. The complete variable domain, with remaining parts taken from reference TRBV29-1 and TRBJ1-1, reads SAVISQKPSRDICQRGTSLTIQCQVDSQVTMMFWYRQQPGQSLTLIATANQGSEATYESGFVIDKFPISRPNLTFSTLTVSNMSPEDSSIYLCSGLGLRTEAFFGQGTRLTVV.

The sample holds many counts of this clone. The CDR3 region has the DNA TGCGCCAGCAGCTTAAAGGGCGGGGGGAGCTCTGGGGCCAACGTCCTGACTTTC. Residues: CASSLKGGGSSGANVLTF. The chain has TRBV5-1 and TRBJ2-6, with TRBD2 identical over 8 bases. This CDR3 region has 18 residues. With 2 bases clipped from V and 0 bases from J, the junction kept 7 bases outside the gene matches. CDR1 is SGHRS, CDR2 YFSETQ, per germline.

This clone was observed a few times. A read error is possible here, since a much larger clone lies one base away. This chain uses TRBV18 with TRBJ1-5; D gene uncertain. Trimming stripped 2 bases from V and 3 bases from J, with 11 bases between. The germline gives CDR1 KGHSH, CDR2 LQKENI. This CDR3 contains 15 residues. The CDR3 DNA is TGTGCCAGCTCACCAGGGTCCGGAGACAATCAGCCCCAGCATTTT. Translation: CASSPGSGDNQPQHF.

This clone was found many times. Different DNA sequences within this sample yield the same CDR3. The V gene is TRBV10-1, the J gene TRBJ2-7; 11 bases agree with TRBD1. This CDR3 has 14 residues. V lost 2 bases and J lost 3; bases outside the gene matches: 0. Germline CDR1 is WNHNN and CDR2 is SYGVQD (reference sequence). This CDR3 is CASSEGTGGYEQYF. The CDR3 nucleotides are TGCGCCAGCAGTGAGGGGACAGGGGGCTACGAGCAGTACTTC.

This clone was observed many times. The V call is TRBV6-1, the J call TRBJ1-6; D gene unclear. V was pared by 5 bases and J by 11 bases, with 10 bases between. This CDR3 has 12 amino acids. Germline lookup yields CDR1 MNHNS and CDR2 SASEGT. Here the CDR3 DNA reads TGTGCCAGCAGTCCTACCGTACCACCCCTCCACTTT. Protein: CASSPTVPPLHF.

In its sample, this clone was seen a few times. J is TRBJ1-6 and V is TRBV6-2 or TRBV6-3, with a possible D match to TRBD1 (6 bases). CDR1 MNHEY and CDR2 SVGEGT come from the germline V gene. Deletions cut 6 bases from V and 0 bases from J, with 21 bases between. This CDR3 has 19 residues. CDR3: CASRHPGTRMSSYNSPLHF. CDR3 in DNA: TGTGCCAGCAGACACCCCGGGACACGCATGAGCTCCTATAATTCACCCCTCCACTTT.

This clone was seen at least ten times. The J gene is TRBJ2-2, the V gene TRBV12-3 or TRBV12-4; 9 nucleotides line up with TRBD1. The trim removed 5 bases at V and 3 bases at J, leaving 4 bases unmatched. This CDR3 spans 15 amino acids. In DNA, the CDR3 is TGTGCCAGCAGTCTCGGGGACAGGGACACCGGGGAGCTGTTTTTT. It yields the protein CASSLGDRDTGELFF.

This clone was found a few times. V usage is TRBV18 and J usage is TRBJ2-1; D may be TRBD1 (5 bases). The V and J ends lost 2 bases and 0 bases respectively, with 8 bases between them. The CDR3 totals 15 residues. Germline CDR1 KGHSH, CDR2 LQKENI. The CDR3 coding sequence is TGTGCCAGCTCACCAGGGGCCCTCTCCTACAATGAGCAGTTCTTC. This translates into CASSPGALSYNEQFF. Together with reference TRBV18 and TRBJ2-1, the CDR3 gives the full variable domain: NAGVMQNPRHLVRRRGQEARLRCSPMKGHSHVYWYRQLPEEGLKFMVYLQKENIIDESGMPKERFSAEFPKEGPSILRIQQVVRGDSAAYFCASSPGALSYNEQFFGPGTRLTVL.

This clone was recorded many times. This chain uses TRBV6-1 with TRBJ2-7, with TRBD1 matching over 7 bases. V was pared by 11 bases and J by 2 bases, with 12 bases of the junction left unmatched. CDR3 length equals 14 residues. Germline values: CDR1 MNHNS, CDR2 SASEGT. CDR3 protein: CAVASGQAAYEQYF. For the CDR3, the DNA is TGTGCCGTCGCCTCAGGACAGGCCGCCTACGAGCAGTACTTC.